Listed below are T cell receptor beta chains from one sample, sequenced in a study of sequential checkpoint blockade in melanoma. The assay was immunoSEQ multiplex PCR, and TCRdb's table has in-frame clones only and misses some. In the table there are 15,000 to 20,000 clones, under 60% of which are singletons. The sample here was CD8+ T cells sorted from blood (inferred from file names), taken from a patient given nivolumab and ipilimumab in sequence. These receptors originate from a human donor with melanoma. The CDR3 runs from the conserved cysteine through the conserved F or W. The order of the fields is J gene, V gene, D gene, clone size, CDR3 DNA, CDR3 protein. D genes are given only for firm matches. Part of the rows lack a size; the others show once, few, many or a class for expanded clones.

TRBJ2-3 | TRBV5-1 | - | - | TGCGCCAGCAGCCTAGACACAGATACGCAGTATTTT | CASSLDTDTQYF
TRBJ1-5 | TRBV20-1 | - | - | TGCAGTGCCACCGACAGCACGTCCCAGCATTTT | CSATDSTSQHF
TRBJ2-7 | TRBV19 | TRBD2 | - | TGTGCCAGTAGTATCGGTCTAGCGGGAGACGAGCAGTACTTC | CASSIGLAGDEQYF
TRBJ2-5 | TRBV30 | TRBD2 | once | TGTGCCTGGAGTGGCCCACTAGCGGGTCAAGAGACCCAGTACTTC | CAWSGPLAGQETQYF
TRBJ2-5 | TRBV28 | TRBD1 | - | TGTGCCAGCAGTTTATTGCAGGGGGCAGAGACCCAGTACTTC | CASSLLQGAETQYF
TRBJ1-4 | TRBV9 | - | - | TGTGCCAGCAGCGTAGAAAAGGGGGAGGGCGAAAAACTGTTTTTT | CASSVEKGEGEKLFF
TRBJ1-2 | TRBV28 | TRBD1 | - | TGTGCCAGCAGTTGGAGTGACAGGGCCTATGGCTACACCTTC | CASSWSDRAYGYTF
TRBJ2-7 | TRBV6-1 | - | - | TGTGCCAGCAGCCTAGGGACGGGGGCCTACGAGCAGTACTTC | CASSLGTGAYEQYF
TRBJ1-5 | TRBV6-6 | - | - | TGTGCCAGCAGTTACGGGGCAGGCGGCAATCAGCCCCAGCATTTT | CASSYGAGGNQPQHF
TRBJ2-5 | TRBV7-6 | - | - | TGTGCCAGCAGCCCGTCTATCGGGGAGACCCAGTACTTC | CASSPSIGETQYF
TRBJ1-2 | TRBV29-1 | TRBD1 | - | TGCAGCGTTGAAGTAGCGGACAGGGCTAACTATGGCTACACCTTC | CSVEVADRANYGYTF
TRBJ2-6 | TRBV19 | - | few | TGTGCCAGTAGTAACAGGGCGGACGGGGCCAACGTCCTGACTTTC | CASSNRADGANVLTF
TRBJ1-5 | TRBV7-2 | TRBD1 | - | TGTGCCAGCAGCTTTGGGGACAGGGGTTGGGGGAATAGCAATCAGCCCCAGCATTTT | CASSFGDRGWGNSNQPQHF
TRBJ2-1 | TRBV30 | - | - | TGTGCCTGGAGGTATAGGGGTATCAATGAGCAGTTCTTC | CAWRYRGINEQFF
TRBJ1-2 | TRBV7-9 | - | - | TGTGCCAGCAGCTCGGACTATGGCTACACCTTC | CASSSDYGYTF
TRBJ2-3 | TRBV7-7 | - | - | TGTGCCAGCAGCTTAGCAGACAATCCCACAGATACGCAGTATTTT | CASSLADNPTDTQYF
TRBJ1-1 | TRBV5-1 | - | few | TGCGCCAGCAGCTTGCGTTTGAACACTGAAGCTTTCTTT | CASSLRLNTEAFF
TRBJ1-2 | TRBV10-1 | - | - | TGCGCCAGCAGTGAGTCGAGGCAGAACTATGGCTACACCTTC | CASSESRQNYGYTF
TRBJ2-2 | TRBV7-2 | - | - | TGTGCCAGCAGCTTAATGGCCCCCTTCGGGGAGCTGTTTTTT | CASSLMAPFGELFF
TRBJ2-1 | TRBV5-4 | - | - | TGTGCCAGCAGCTGGACAGTGAGGGGCTCCACTATCAATGAGCAGTTCTTC | CASSWTVRGSTINEQFF
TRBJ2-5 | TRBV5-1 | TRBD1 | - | TGCGCCAGCAGCAGGATCGACAGGGGAGAAGAGACCCAGTACTTC | CASSRIDRGEETQYF
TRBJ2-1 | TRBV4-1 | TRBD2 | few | TGCGCCAGCAGCATTAGCGGGGTTTCCTACAATGAGCAGTTCTTC | CASSISGVSYNEQFF
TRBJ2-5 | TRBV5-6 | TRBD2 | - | TGTGCCAGCAGCTTGATCTGGACTAGCGGGGAACAAGAGACCCAGTACTTC | CASSLIWTSGEQETQYF
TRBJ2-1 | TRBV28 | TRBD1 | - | TGTGCCAGCGGGAAAGAACCCAGAACAGGGGGCGGTCTGCTTGAGCAGTTCTTC | CASGKEPRTGGGLLEQFF
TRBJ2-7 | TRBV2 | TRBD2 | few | TGTGCCAGCAGTTTGGGCGGGAGGAGGGAGCAGTACTTC | CASSLGGRREQYF
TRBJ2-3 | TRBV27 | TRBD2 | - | TGTGCCAGCAGTTTACCTAGCGGGGGGGCACGGACAGATACGCAGTATTTT | CASSLPSGGARTDTQYF
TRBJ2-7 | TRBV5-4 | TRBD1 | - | TGTGCCAGCAGCCAAACTTCGGGACAGTACTACGAGCAGTACTTC | CASSQTSGQYYEQYF
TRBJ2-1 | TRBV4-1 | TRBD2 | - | TGCGCCAGCAGCCGCGTGTCAGCGGGAAGCTCCTACAATGAGCAGTTCTTC | CASSRVSAGSSYNEQFF
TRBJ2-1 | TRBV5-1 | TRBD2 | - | TGCGCCAGCAGCGAAGGGACTAGCGGGGGGGATGAGCAGTTCTTC | CASSEGTSGGDEQFF
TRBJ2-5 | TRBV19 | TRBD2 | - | TGTGCCAGTAGTATAGGAGCGGGGGCACAAGAGACCCAGTACTTC | CASSIGAGAQETQYF
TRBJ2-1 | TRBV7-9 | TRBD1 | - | TGTGCCAGCGGAACAGGGGATAATGAGCAGTTCTTC | CASGTGDNEQFF
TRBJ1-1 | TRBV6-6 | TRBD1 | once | TGTGCCAGCAGCCCACAGGGGACTGAAGCTTTCTTT | CASSPQGTEAFF
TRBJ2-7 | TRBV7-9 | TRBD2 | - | TGTGCCAGCAGCCCGATAGGGGGTGTAGCGGGAGGGAACTACGAGCAGTACTTC | CASSPIGGVAGGNYEQYF
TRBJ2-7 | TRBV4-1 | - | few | TGCGCCAGCAGCCAAACGCCGGGACTTACCTACGAGCAGTACTTC | CASSQTPGLTYEQYF